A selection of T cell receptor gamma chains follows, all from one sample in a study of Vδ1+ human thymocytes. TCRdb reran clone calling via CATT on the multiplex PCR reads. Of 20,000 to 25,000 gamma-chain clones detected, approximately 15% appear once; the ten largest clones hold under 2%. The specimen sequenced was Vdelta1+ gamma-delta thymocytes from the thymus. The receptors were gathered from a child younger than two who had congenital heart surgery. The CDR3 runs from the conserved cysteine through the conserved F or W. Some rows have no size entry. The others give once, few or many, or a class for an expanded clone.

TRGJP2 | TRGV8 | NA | CATWEVRSSGSDWIKTF | TGTGCCACCTGGGAAGTCCGGTCGTCGGGTAGTGATTGGATCAAGACGTTT
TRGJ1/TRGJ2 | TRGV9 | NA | CALWEVNRKKLF | TGTGCCTTGTGGGAGGTGAATCGGAAGAAACTCTTT
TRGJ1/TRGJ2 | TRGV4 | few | CATWLIHYYKKLF | TGTGCCACCTGGCTCATCCATTATTATAAGAAACTCTTT
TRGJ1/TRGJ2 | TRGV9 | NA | CALLGGLGWLF | TGTGCCTTGTTGGGAGGCCTGGGATGGCTCTTT
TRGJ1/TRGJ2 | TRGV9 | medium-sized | CALWEVLDYKKLF | TGTGCCTTGTGGGAGGTGCTCGATTATAAGAAACTCTTT
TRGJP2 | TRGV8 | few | CATWLNSSDWIKTF | TGTGCCACCTGGCTCAATAGTAGTGATTGGATCAAGACGTTT
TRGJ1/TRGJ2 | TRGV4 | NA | CATWDGRSDYYKKLF | TGTGCCACCTGGGATGGGCGCTCGGATTATTATAAGAAACTCTTT
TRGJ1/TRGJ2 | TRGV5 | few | CATWDRRGKKLF | TGTGCCACCTGGGACAGGCGGGGTAAGAAACTCTTT
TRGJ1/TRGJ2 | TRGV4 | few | CATWDPADHEKLF | TGTGCCACCTGGGATCCGGCCGATCATGAGAAACTCTTT
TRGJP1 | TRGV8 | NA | CATWDRTGPTGWFKIF | TGTGCCACCTGGGATAGAACGGGCCCCACTGGTTGGTTCAAGATATTT
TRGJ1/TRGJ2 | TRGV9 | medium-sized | CAFWAGYKKLF | TGTGCCTTTTGGGCGGGGTATAAGAAACTCTTT
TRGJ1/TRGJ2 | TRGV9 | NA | CALWEAGFYYKKLF | TGTGCCTTGTGGGAGGCCGGATTTTATTATAAGAAACTCTTC
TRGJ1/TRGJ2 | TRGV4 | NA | CATWGQNYYKKLF | TGTGCCACCTGGGGTCAGAATTATTATAAGAAACTCTTT
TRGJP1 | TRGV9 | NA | CALWEGGWFKIF | TGTGCCTTGTGGGAGGGCGGTTGGTTCAAGATATTT
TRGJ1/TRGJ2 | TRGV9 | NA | CALWEVRFYKKLF | TGTGCCTTGTGGGAGGTGCGGTTTTATAAGAAACTCTTT
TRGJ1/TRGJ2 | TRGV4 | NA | CATWDGPRRKKLF | TGTGCCACCTGGGACGGGCCACGTCGAAAGAAACTCTTT
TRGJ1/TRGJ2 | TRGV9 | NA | CALWDSTHYYKKLF | TGTGCCTTGTGGGACTCAACTCACTATTATAAGAAACTCTTT
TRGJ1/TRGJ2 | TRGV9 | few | CALWQTTNKKLF | TGTGCCTTGTGGCAAACTACGAATAAGAAACTCTTT
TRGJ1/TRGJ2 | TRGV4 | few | CATWRARGYKKLF | TGTGCCACCTGGAGGGCTAGGGGGTATAAGAAACTCTTT
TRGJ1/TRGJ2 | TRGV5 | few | CATWDNQKKLF | TGTGCCACCTGGGACAACCAAAAGAAACTCTTT
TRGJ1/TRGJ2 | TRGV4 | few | CAIRSYYKKLF | TGTGCCATCCGATCTTATTATAAGAAACTCTTT
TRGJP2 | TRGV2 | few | CATWDRPMSSDWIKTF | TGTGCCACCTGGGACAGGCCCATGAGTAGTGATTGGATCAAGACGTTT
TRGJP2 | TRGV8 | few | CATWDANWIKTF | TGTGCCACCTGGGATGCCAATTGGATCAAGACGTTT
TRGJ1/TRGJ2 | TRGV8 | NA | CATWDRPHKKLF | TGTGCCACCTGGGATAGGCCGCATAAGAAACTCTTT
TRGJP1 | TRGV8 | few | CAAWEPTWGTGWFKIF | TGTGCCGCCTGGGAGCCCACATGGGGCACTGGTTGGTTCAAGATATTT
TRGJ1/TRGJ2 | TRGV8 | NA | CATWDAENYYKKLF | TGTGCCACCTGGGATGCGGAGAATTATTATAAGAAACTCTTT
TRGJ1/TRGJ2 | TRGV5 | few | CATWDSPSYYKKLF | TGTGCCACCTGGGACAGTCCCTCATATTATAAGAAACTCTTT
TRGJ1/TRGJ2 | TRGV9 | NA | CALWEVFPAHRYKKLF | TGCGCCTTGTGGGAGGTATTCCCCGCGCATAGGTATAAGAAACTCTTT
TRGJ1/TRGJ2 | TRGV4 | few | CATWSFRTKKLF | TGTGCCACCTGGAGTTTTCGGACCAAGAAACTCTTT
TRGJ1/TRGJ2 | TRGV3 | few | CATWDVEGFYYKKLF | TGTGCCACCTGGGACGTCGAAGGATTTTATTATAAGAAACTCTTT
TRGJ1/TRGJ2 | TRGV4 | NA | CATWEKRSGYYKKLF | TGTGCCACCTGGGAGAAACGATCGGGTTATTATAAGAAACTCTTT
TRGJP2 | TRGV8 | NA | CATWDSREEGDWIKTF | TGTGCCACCTGGGATAGTCGGGAGGAGGGTGATTGGATCAAGACGTTT
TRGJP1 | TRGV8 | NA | CATWVPLTTGWFKIF | TGTGCCACCTGGGTTCCGCTTACCACTGGTTGGTTCAAGATATTT
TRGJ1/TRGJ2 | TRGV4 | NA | CATWKIGKLF | TGTGCCACCTGGAAGATTGGGAAACTCTTT
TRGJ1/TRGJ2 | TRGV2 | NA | CATWDLEGNYKKLF | TGTGCCACCTGGGACTTGGAGGGTAATTATAAGAAACTCTTT
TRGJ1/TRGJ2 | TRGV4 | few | CATWDGHRNYYKKLF | TGTGCCACCTGGGATGGGCACCGAAATTATTATAAGAAACTCTTT
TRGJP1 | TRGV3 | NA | CATWDRLNTTGWFKLF | TGTGCCACCTGGGACAGGCTTAATACCACTGGTTGGTTCAAGCTATTT
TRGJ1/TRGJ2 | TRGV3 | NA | CATWDRPMYKKLF | TGTGCCACCTGGGACAGGCCTATGTATAAGAAACTCTTT